Given below is one T cell receptor (beta chain) in context. Its cognate antigen is unknown. The PCR contained 60 Vbeta and 13 Jbeta primers. Data came from immunoSEQ multiplex PCR; TCRdb stores just in-frame clones and leaves some out. Of 120,000 or so clones in the sample, over 65% were seen once. With V trimmed by 1 base and J by 6 bases, 8 bases remained unmatched. In germline, CDR1 is MNHNS, CDR2 SASEGT. This CDR3 has 17 amino acids. This entry comes from a study of cytomegalovirus exposure and HLA in healthy donors. Study-level results: Later analysis suggested links between common viral pathogens and several top significant clusters.

This sequence joins TRBV6-1 and TRBJ1-6; TRBD1 aligns across 8 bases. The source material was PBMCs. This sequence was found in a man aged 18 to 35 in good health and CMV-seronegative. The CDR3 is CASSEVQGARRNSPLHF. DNA for the CDR3: TGTGCCAGCAGTGAAGTTCAGGGGGCGCGACGTAATTCACCCCTCCACTTT.